The 21 T cell receptor beta chains listed next were all sequenced from one sample in a study of identifying expanded T cells in peripheral blood. Data came from immunoSEQ multiplex PCR; TCRdb stores just in-frame clones and leaves some out. The table has approximately 100,000 clones, around nine tenths seen once. The sample comprised blood. These receptors originate from a person aged 18-70 years in good health.

The rearrangement joins TRBV12-5 to TRBJ2-3, with no clear D. Per the germline V gene, CDR1 is LGHNT and CDR2 is FRNRAP. The CDR3 totals 13 residues. V lost 6 bases and J 2 bases, leaving 9 bases between the germline ends. This CDR3 reads CASGAEYTDTQYF. Written as DNA, the CDR3 is TGTGCTAGTGGGGCGGAGTACACAGATACGCAGTATTTT. Using reference TRBV12-5 and TRBJ2-3 for the parts outside the CDR3, the full variable domain is DARVTQTPRHKVTEMGQEVTMRCQPILGHNTVFWYRQTMMQGLELLAYFRNRAPLDDSGMPKDRFSAEMPDATLATLKIQPSEPRDSAVYFCASGAEYTDTQYFGPGTRLTVL.

V gene TRBV9 combines with J gene TRBJ2-3, with D possibly TRBD1 on 5 matching bases. Looked up from germline, CDR1 is SGDLS and CDR2 is YYNGEE. The germline V and J ends were trimmed by 2 bases and 5 bases, with 12 bases remaining between them. CDR3 length: 14 residues. CDR3 nucleotide sequence: TGTGCCAGCAGCGTCGAAGGGGTTGGAGATACGCAGTATTTT. This gives the protein CASSVEGVGDTQYF.

In this sample, this clone turned up a few times. The V and J genes are TRBV5-1 and TRBJ2-1; 9 nucleotides agree with TRBD2. Trimming cost V 0 bases and J 5 bases; bases outside gene matches: 3. This CDR3 spans 15 amino acids. Germline V CDR1 and CDR2: SGHRS, YFSETQ. CDR3 DNA: TGCGCCAGCAGCTTGGTCCTAGCGGGGAACAATGAGCAGTTCTTC. Protein: CASSLVLAGNNEQFF.

The chain recombines TRBV6-6 with TRBJ2-1; 7 nucleotides line up with TRBD1. V shed 5 bases, J shed 6 bases, and the junction held 10 bases outside the gene matches. The CDR3 extends over 15 amino acids. Germline V CDR1 and CDR2: MNHNY, SVGAGI (reference sequence). The CDR3 is CASSEGAGKTNEQFF. The DNA of the CDR3 is TGTGCCAGCAGTGAGGGGGCAGGAAAGACCAATGAGCAGTTCTTC.

The CDR3 region has the DNA TGCAGTGCGGAGGACTATGGCTACACCTTC. Encoded protein: CSAEDYGYTF. The chain uses TRBV20-1 and TRBJ1-2; no reliable D call. This CDR3 is built from 10 residues. The germline V gene encodes CDR1 DFQATT and CDR2 SNEGSKA (reference sequence). V was shortened by 6 bases and J by 3 bases, with 5 bases between the two germline ends.

This chain connects TRBV7-2 to TRBJ2-2; D unresolved. The CDR3 covers 11 residues. CDR1 and CDR2 (germline): SGHTA, FQGNSA. The V gene lost 8 bases and the J gene lost 3 bases, with 4 bases spanning the gap. The CDR3 region is CASWDTGELFF. Written as DNA, the CDR3 is TGTGCCAGCTGGGACACCGGGGAGCTGTTTTTT.

This clone was recorded at least ten times. The rearrangement joins TRBV5-1 to TRBJ1-6; a possible D gene is TRBD1 (5 bases). CDR1 and CDR2 (germline): SGHRS, YFSETQ. V was trimmed by 7 bases and J by 7 bases, leaving 15 bases between them. The CDR3 is 14 residues long. For the CDR3, the DNA is TGCGCCAGCGCCCGGGACGGACTCAATTCACCCCTCCACTTT. Amino acids: CASARDGLNSPLHF.

The chain combines TRBV6-5 with TRBJ1-1; 7 nucleotides line up with TRBD1. CDR1 and CDR2 from the germline V gene are MNHEY and SVGAGI. The CDR3 extends over 15 amino acids. V dropped 6 bases and J dropped 9; count of bases not matched to a gene: 16. CDR3 nucleotides: TGTGCCAGCAGCAATCCAGGGGGGGGGCGCTTAAAAGCTTTCTTT. Its translation is CASSNPGGGRLKAFF.

This clone was recorded only once. The chain joins TRBV10-1 to TRBJ2-7; 8 nucleotides agree with TRBD1. Germline trimming cut 4 bases from V and 5 bases from J; bases unmatched to any gene: 4. Germline CDR1 WNHNN, CDR2 SYGVQD (reference sequence). CDR3 length: 13 amino acids. This CDR3 reads CASSAGGNHEQYF. CDR3 bases: TGCGCCAGCAGTGCAGGGGGCAACCACGAGCAGTACTTC.

The CDR3 region has the DNA TGTGCCAGCATTCAGACAGGCTCCTACGAGCAGTACTTC. It translates to CASIQTGSYEQYF. J is TRBJ2-7 and V is TRBV2; D is perhaps TRBD1 (6 bases). Trimming stripped 7 bases from V and 0 bases from J, with 10 bases between. This CDR3 contains 13 residues. Germline-derived CDR1 and CDR2 are SNHLY and FYNNEI.

This chain uses TRBV11-2 with TRBJ2-7; D unresolved. This CDR3 has 13 amino acids. Trimming removed 1 base at V and 3 bases at J, with 7 bases between. Per germline, CDR1 SGHAT and CDR2 FQNNGV. The CDR3 loop reads CASSLGRSYEQYF. The CDR3 nucleotides read TGTGCCAGCAGCTTAGGACGGAGCTACGAGCAGTACTTC. Using reference TRBV11-2 and TRBJ2-7 for the parts outside the CDR3, the full variable domain is EAGVAQSPRYKIIEKRQSVAFWCNPISGHATLYWYQQILGQGPKLLIQFQNNGVVDDSQLPKDRFSAERLKGVDSTLKIQPAKLEDSAVYLCASSLGRSYEQYFGPGTRLTVT.

V usage is TRBV29-1 and J usage is TRBJ1-5; 7 nucleotides agree with TRBD1. The J segment lost 6 bases and the V segment lost 1 base, leaving 3 bases of the junction unmatched. The germline CDR1 and CDR2 sequences are SQVTM and ANQGSEA. The CDR3 spans 13 residues. As DNA, the CDR3 is TGCAGCGTTGAAGGAGGGGGCGGTCAGCCCCAGCATTTT. Its protein is CSVEGGGGQPQHF.

This clone was observed once. The chain joins TRBV29-1 to TRBJ1-1, with a tentative D call TRBD1 (5 bases). Trimming took off 1 base at V and 5 bases at J, with 11 bases between the two ends. The germline V gene encodes CDR1 SQVTM and CDR2 ANQGSEA. This CDR3 has 13 residues. This CDR3 reads CSVEGLGGTEAFF. Written as DNA, the CDR3 is TGCAGCGTTGAAGGGTTGGGGGGTACTGAAGCTTTCTTT.

Only one count was recorded for this clone. The rearrangement uses TRBV10-3 and TRBJ1-1, with D possibly TRBD1 on 6 matching bases. V was trimmed by 4 bases and J by 1 base, leaving 16 bases between them. Germline V gene sequence: CDR1 ENHRY, CDR2 SYGVKD. The CDR3 has 16 amino acids. CDR3 bases: TGTGCCATCAGTGGCGGTAGCGGCAGGGGGAACACTGAAGCTTTCTTT. Residues: CAISGGSGRGNTEAFF.

This chain links TRBV5-6 with TRBJ1-1; 10 bases match TRBD1. The V gene end was trimmed by 3 bases and the J gene end by 1 base; junction bases not matched to a gene: 3. Germline lookup yields CDR1 SGHDT and CDR2 YYEEEE. CDR3 length equals 15 residues. As DNA, the CDR3 is TGTGCCAGCAGCTGGGGGACAGGGGCGAACACTGAAGCTTTCTTT. Protein product: CASSWGTGANTEAFF.

The gene calls are TRBV4-3 and TRBJ2-2, with 7 positions matching TRBD1. Per germline, CDR1 LGHNA and CDR2 YSLEER. The junction had 7 bases not matched to a gene; V was cut back by 0 bases and J by 0 bases. The CDR3 sequence is 18 residues long. The CDR3 loop reads CASSQEPYGTANTGELFF. The CDR3 nucleotides read TGCGCCAGCAGCCAAGAGCCTTACGGGACAGCGAACACCGGGGAGCTGTTTTTT.

The chain carries TRBV6-5 and TRBJ1-1; weak D call: TRBD1 (5 bases). V was clipped by 6 bases and J by 0 bases, with 14 bases between them. The CDR3 is 15 residues long. Germline V CDR1 and CDR2: MNHEY, SVGAGI. CDR3 region: CASSLGGRVNTEAFF. CDR3 coding DNA: TGTGCCAGCAGCTTGGGGGGAAGAGTGAACACTGAAGCTTTCTTT.

Of note for this clone: In the same sample, other DNA sequences code for this CDR3. For the CDR3, the DNA is TGTGCCAGCAGCTTAGGGAGCAATCAGCCCCAGCATTTT. Translated, it gives CASSLGSNQPQHF. The gene calls are TRBV5-6 and TRBJ1-5; D is unresolved. This CDR3 has 13 amino acids. The ends were cut back, 2 bases at V and 1 base at J, with 4 bases in the middle. Per the germline V gene, CDR1 is SGHDT and CDR2 is YYEEEE.

The chain links TRBV5-6 to TRBJ2-5, with 8 bases lining up with TRBD1. Germline values: CDR1 SGHDT, CDR2 YYEEEE. CDR3 length: 14 residues. The junction had 4 bases not matched to a gene; V was cut back by 4 bases and J by 2 bases. The CDR3 is CASSERTGQETQYF. The DNA of the CDR3 is TGTGCCAGCAGCGAAAGGACAGGGCAAGAGACCCAGTACTTC.

J is TRBJ2-5 and V is TRBV7-2; D is ambiguous. The CDR3 has 12 amino acids. The germline V and J ends were trimmed by 3 bases and 7 bases, with 9 bases remaining between them. In germline, CDR1 is SGHTA, CDR2 FQGNSA. CDR3 sequence: CASSLNQRTQYF. The CDR3 DNA reads as TGTGCCAGCAGCTTGAACCAAAGGACCCAGTACTTC.

The CDR3 DNA is TGTGCCAGCAGCTTATGGACAGCAAATCAGCCCCAGCATTTT. Translating gives CASSLWTANQPQHF. V and J are TRBV6-1 and TRBJ1-5, with a tentative D call TRBD1 (6 bases). The CDR3 runs 14 residues. Germline-derived CDR1 and CDR2 are MNHNS and SASEGT. Trimming removed 6 bases at V and 4 bases at J, with 13 bases between.